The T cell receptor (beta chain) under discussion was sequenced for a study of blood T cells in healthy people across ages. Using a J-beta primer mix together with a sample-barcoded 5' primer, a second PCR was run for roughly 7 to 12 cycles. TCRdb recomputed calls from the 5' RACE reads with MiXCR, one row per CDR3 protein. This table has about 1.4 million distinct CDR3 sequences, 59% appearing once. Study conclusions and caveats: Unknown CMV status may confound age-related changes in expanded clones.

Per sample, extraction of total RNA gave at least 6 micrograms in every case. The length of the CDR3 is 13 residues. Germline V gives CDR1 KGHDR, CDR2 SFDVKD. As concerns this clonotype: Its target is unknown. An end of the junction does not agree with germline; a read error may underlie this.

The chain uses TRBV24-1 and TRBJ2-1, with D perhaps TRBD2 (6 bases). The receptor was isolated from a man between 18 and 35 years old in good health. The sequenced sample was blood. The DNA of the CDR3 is TGCGCCACCAGTGTGGGAGGAGGGAATGAGCAGTTCTTC. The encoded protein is CATSVGGGNEQFF.